This TCR beta chain was identified in a study of T cell repertoires in cytomegalovirus infection. In its sample, this clonotype was seen a few times. The antigen is not known. This CDR3 is built from 14 residues. Germline V CDR1 and CDR2: MNHEY, SVGEGT. The ends were cut back, 8 bases at V and 7 bases at J, with 18 bases in the middle. TCRdb called the reads again in MiXCR, with one record for every CDR3 protein. Of about 500,000 distinct CDR3 sequences in the sample, roughly a third are singletons; the top ten hold 17%. The material was cultured PBMCs, obtained from culture after CMV antigen stimulation. This receptor was taken from a human donor in good health (CMV status not recorded). Some clones in this sample may be carry-over from other donors' samples. J is TRBJ2-1 and V is TRBV6-2 or TRBV6-3, with D unresolved. CDR3 amino acids: CASHWSGVGNEQFF. CDR3 DNA: TGTGCCAGCCACTGGTCCGGAGTGGGGAATGAGCAGTTCTTC.